Listed here are 32 T cell receptor beta chains from one sample, sequenced in a study of OX40 agonist ivuxolimab in advanced cancers. The table came from immunoSEQ multiplex PCR; TCRdb's copy has only in-frame clones and leaves some out. Among roughly 46,000 clones listed, 65% to 90% were seen once. Sequenced material: CD4+ or CD8+ T cells sorted from blood, taken in a trial of the OX40 agonist ivuxolimab. The receptor set was obtained from an adult with an advanced solid tumor such as melanoma, head and neck, liver or kidney cancer.

The chain carries TRBV7-8 and TRBJ2-3; D not resolved. With 5 bases removed from V and 2 bases from J, the gap between germline ends came to 2 bases. Germline V gives CDR1 SGHVS, CDR2 FQNEAQ. This CDR3 is built from 11 residues. This CDR3 reads CASSPTDTQYF. DNA of the CDR3: TGTGCCAGCAGCCCCACAGATACGCAGTATTTT.

The V gene is TRBV19, the J gene TRBJ1-6; TRBD1 matches at 8 bases. The germline V gene encodes CDR1 LNHDA and CDR2 SQIVND (reference sequence). Trimming removed 4 bases from V and 13 bases from J; junction bases left unmatched: 3. The CDR3 is 12 residues long. For the CDR3, the DNA is TGTGCCAGTAGTACCCGACAGGGGCCCCTCCACTTT. Translated: CASSTRQGPLHF.

The V and J genes are TRBV5-1 and TRBJ2-7; D could derive from TRBD1 or TRBD2 (5 bases each). The V end was cut by 2 bases, the J end by 4 bases, with 13 bases between. From germline, CDR1 is SGHRS and CDR2 YFSETQ. CDR3 length equals 14 residues. The CDR3 is CASSFQGAEYEQYF. The CDR3 region has the DNA TGCGCCAGCAGCTTTCAGGGAGCAGAATACGAGCAGTACTTC.

The V gene is TRBV4-2, the J gene TRBJ2-1; weak D call: TRBD2 (6 bases). Germline values: CDR1 LGHNA, CDR2 YNFKEQ. Between the trimmed V and J ends, which lost 4 bases and 3 bases, there was a span of 10 bases. The CDR3 sequence is 14 residues long. DNA of the CDR3: TGTGCCAGCAGCCCGCGTAGCGGCTACAATGAGCAGTTCTTC. Its translation: CASSPRSGYNEQFF.

This sequence joins TRBV5-8 and TRBJ1-5, with D uncertain. The germline CDR1 and CDR2 sequences are SGHTS and YDEGEE. Trimming removed 7 bases at V and 2 bases at J, with 13 bases between. The CDR3 covers 14 residues. CDR3 region: CASAKSWGNQPQHF. DNA for the CDR3: TGTGCCAGCGCTAAATCGTGGGGCAATCAGCCCCAGCATTTT. Variable domain in full (rest from reference TRBV5-8 and TRBJ1-5): EAGVTQSPTHLIKTRGQQATLRCSPISGHTSVYWYQQALGLGLQFLLWYDEGEERNRGNFPPRFSGRQFPNYSSELNVNALELEDSALYLCASAKSWGNQPQHFGDGTRLSIL.

The V gene is TRBV7-9, the J gene TRBJ2-7, with TRBD2 matching over 9 bases. Trimming took 5 bases from V and 2 from J; bases not matched to a gene: 13. The CDR3 loop spans 17 amino acids. The germline V gene has CDR1 SEHNR and CDR2 FQNEAQ (reference sequence). CDR3 residues: CASSAGGLMGATYEQYF. CDR3 DNA: TGTGCCAGCAGCGCGGGGGGGCTGATGGGAGCCACCTACGAGCAGTACTTC.

The V gene is TRBV5-6, the J gene TRBJ1-5, with D possibly being TRBD1 (5 bases). CDR1 and CDR2 from the germline V gene are SGHDT and YYEEEE. The CDR3 totals 15 residues. V was trimmed by 3 bases and J by 5 bases, leaving 15 bases between them. DNA of the CDR3: TGTGCCAGCAGCTCCAAGTCGGAGGGGCATCAGCCCCAGCATTTT. Its protein product is CASSSKSEGHQPQHF.

The chain uses TRBV5-1 and TRBJ1-1; a weak D match, TRBD1 (5 bases). In germline, CDR1 is SGHRS, CDR2 YFSETQ. Between the trimmed V and J ends, which lost 1 base and 4 bases, there was a span of 26 bases. CDR3 length equals 19 residues. The CDR3 coding sequence is TGCGCCAGCAGCTTGCCCGTCTCAGGGAAGGGTGTACGGGGCACTGAAGCTTTCTTT. This gives the protein CASSLPVSGKGVRGTEAFF.

This chain joins TRBV7-6 and TRBJ1-1; D not certain. This CDR3 contains 13 residues. Germline V gene data show CDR1 as SGHVS and CDR2 as FNYEAQ. The V end lost 0 bases, the J end lost 1 base, and 3 bases lay between the germline ends. CDR3 in DNA: TGTGCCAGCAGCTTAGCGGAGAACACTGAAGCTTTCTTT. Its protein product is CASSLAENTEAFF. Combining the CDR3 with reference TRBV7-6 and TRBJ1-1 gives the whole variable domain GAGVSQSPRYKVTKRGQDVALRCDPISGHVSLYWYRQALGQGPEFLTYFNYEAQQDKSGLPNDRFSAERPEGSISTLTIQRTEQRDSAMYRCASSLAENTEAFFGQGTRLTVV.

This chain uses TRBV20-1 with TRBJ2-3; TRBD2 might be the D (6 bases). Per germline, CDR1 DFQATT and CDR2 SNEGSKA (reference sequence). The CDR3 contains 11 residues. Trimming removed 6 bases from V and 4 bases from J, with 8 bases in between. The CDR3 protein is CSAGTPDTQYF. In DNA form, the CDR3 reads TGCAGTGCCGGGACTCCAGATACGCAGTATTTT.

The rearrangement links TRBV7-2 to TRBJ1-1; no clear D gene. This CDR3 region has 12 residues. Trimming shortened V by 1 base and J by 11 bases, and 11 bases separated the two germline ends. Per germline, CDR1 SGHTA and CDR2 FQGNSA. CDR3 nucleotides: TGTGCCAGCAGCTTAGGTGGACCTGGGGCTTTCTTT. As protein: CASSLGGPGAFF. The full variable domain, its missing parts supplied by reference TRBV7-2 and TRBJ1-1, is GAGVSQSPSNKVTEKGKDVELRCDPISGHTALYWYRQSLGQGLEFLIYFQGNSAPDKSGLPSDRFSAERTGGSVSTLTIQRTQQEDSAVYLCASSLGGPGAFFGQGTRLTVV.

This chain uses TRBV6-5 with TRBJ1-1, with a tentative D call TRBD1 (5 bases). CDR1 MNHEY and CDR2 SVGAGI come from the germline V gene. V gave up 5 bases and J gave up 9 bases, with 13 bases separating them. The CDR3 is 12 amino acids. The CDR3 sequence: CASSKSGGKAFF. The CDR3 DNA is TGTGCCAGCAGTAAGTCCGGGGGGAAAGCTTTCTTT.

This chain links TRBV9 with TRBJ1-3, with 8 bases lining up with TRBD1. Looked up from germline, CDR1 is SGDLS and CDR2 is YYNGEE. V was clipped by 3 bases and J by 1 base; unmatched bases: 3. The CDR3 extends over 15 amino acids. The CDR3 DNA follows: TGTGCCAGCAGCGGAACAGGGGGGTCTGGAAACACCATATATTTT. This translates into CASSGTGGSGNTIYF.

This clone was observed a single time. This chain joins TRBV6-6 and TRBJ2-3, with D unresolved. CDR3 size: 14 residues. Germline CDR1 is MNHNY and CDR2 is SVGAGI (reference sequence). The germline V and J ends were trimmed by 2 bases and 2 bases, with 8 bases remaining between them. CDR3: CASSYEGLTDTQYF. In nucleotides, the CDR3 is TGTGCCAGCAGTTACGAAGGCCTCACAGATACGCAGTATTTT.

The rearrangement joins TRBV27 to TRBJ2-3; maybe TRBD2 (6 bases). This CDR3 contains 14 residues. Germline assignment: CDR1 MNHEY and CDR2 SMNVEV (reference sequence). Trimming left V 6 bases short and J 0 bases short, with 10 bases between. In nucleotides, the CDR3 is TGTGCCAGCAGCCGGGACTGGAGCACAGATACGCAGTATTTT. Protein: CASSRDWSTDTQYF.

This chain connects TRBV7-2 to TRBJ2-7, with D tentatively TRBD1 (6 bases). CDR3 length: 14 amino acids. From germline, CDR1 is SGHTA and CDR2 FQGNSA. The V and J ends lost 4 bases and 1 base respectively, with 11 bases between them. The CDR3 sequence is CASSYLGGSYEQYF. CDR3 DNA sequence: TGTGCCAGCAGCTACCTAGGGGGATCCTACGAGCAGTACTTC.

CDR3 amino acids: CASSPDRSSYNEQFF. The CDR3 DNA follows: TGTGCCAGCAGCCCGGACAGGAGCTCCTACAATGAGCAGTTCTTC. The rearrangement uses TRBV11-1 and TRBJ2-1, with 7 positions matching TRBD1. CDR1 is SGHAT and CDR2 is FQDESV in the germline V gene (reference sequence). The trim removed 5 bases at V and 0 bases at J, leaving 4 bases unmatched. This CDR3 comprises 15 residues.

The gene calls are TRBV29-1 and TRBJ2-3; D uncertain. Looked up from germline, CDR1 is SQVTM and CDR2 is ANQGSEA. V lost 4 bases and J 0 bases, leaving 11 bases between the germline ends. The CDR3 has 14 amino acids. The CDR3 reads CSVVSTLSTDTQYF. CDR3 bases: TGCAGCGTTGTATCGACTCTTAGCACAGATACGCAGTATTTT.

This clone was recorded once. This chain connects TRBV6-5 to TRBJ1-6, with a tentative D call TRBD1 (6 bases). The CDR3 length is 14 residues. V was cut by 6 bases and J by 4 bases, with 10 bases left in between. The germline gives CDR1 MNHEY, CDR2 SVGAGI. The chain's CDR3 is CASRGQLYNSPLHF. The CDR3 coding sequence is TGTGCCAGCAGAGGACAGCTTTATAATTCACCCCTCCACTTT.

The V gene is TRBV6-1, the J gene TRBJ2-7, with D perhaps being TRBD1 or TRBD2 (6 bases each). The CDR3 has 14 residues. CDR1 and CDR2 from the germline V gene are MNHNS and SASEGT. Deletions cut 6 bases from V and 0 bases from J, with 12 bases between. The CDR3 loop reads CASSPGGNSYEQYF. The CDR3, as DNA: TGTGCCAGCAGCCCCGGGGGCAACTCCTACGAGCAGTACTTC.

V is TRBV5-1 and J is TRBJ1-4; D gene uncertain. The CDR3 covers 15 residues. Deletions cut 0 bases from V and 4 bases from J, with 10 bases between. Germline V gene sequence: CDR1 SGHRS, CDR2 YFSETQ. CDR3 sequence reads: CASSLVAVDNEKLFF. CDR3 nucleotide sequence: TGCGCCAGCAGCTTGGTTGCTGTTGATAATGAAAAACTGTTTTTT.

The chain links TRBV5-8 to TRBJ2-5, with 7 bases lining up with TRBD1. J lost 4 bases, V lost 5 bases, and 11 bases had no gene match. This CDR3 region has 15 residues. CDR1 is SGHTS and CDR2 is YDEGEE in the germline V gene. The CDR3: CASSSGDRAAETQYF. The CDR3 DNA is TGTGCCAGCAGTTCCGGTGACAGGGCCGCAGAGACCCAGTACTTC.

V is TRBV15 and J is TRBJ2-7; TRBD2 is a possible D gene (6 bases). Germline values: CDR1 LNHNV, CDR2 YYDKDF (reference sequence). Deletions cut 1 base from V and 1 base from J, with 11 bases between. This CDR3 contains 15 residues. CDR3: CATSRGGDLSYEQYF. In DNA, the CDR3 is TGTGCCACCAGCAGAGGGGGGGACTTGTCCTACGAGCAGTACTTC.

The V and J genes are TRBV30 and TRBJ1-5; 8 bases are a match to TRBD1. This CDR3 has 14 residues. The V gene end was trimmed by 4 bases and the J gene end by 6 bases; junction bases not matched to a gene: 8. Germline CDR1 is GTSNPN and CDR2 is SVGIG (reference sequence). DNA for the CDR3: TGTGCCTGGACTATACCAGGGGGCGGTCAGCCCCAGCATTTT. Translating gives CAWTIPGGGQPQHF. Combining the CDR3 with reference TRBV30 and TRBJ1-5 gives the whole variable domain SQTIHQWPATLVQPVGSPLSLECTVEGTSNPNLYWYRQAAGRGLQLLFYSVGIGQISSEVPQNLSASRPQDRQFILSSKKLLLSDSGFYLCAWTIPGGGQPQHFGDGTRLSIL.

The chain has TRBV7-2 and TRBJ2-1; either TRBD1 or TRBD2 may fit D (5 bases each). Germline CDR1 is SGHTA and CDR2 is FQGNSA. Trimming took off 2 bases at V and 8 bases at J, with 19 bases between the two ends. The CDR3 loop spans 16 amino acids. The CDR3 nucleotides read TGTGCCAGCAGCTTACCCGGCGGGCCACGGGACGATGAGCAGTTCTTC. As protein: CASSLPGGPRDDEQFF.

V usage is TRBV7-9 and J usage is TRBJ2-3; D is unclear. Trimming removed 8 bases from V and 6 bases from J, with 15 bases in between. Germline CDR1 is SEHNR and CDR2 is FQNEAQ (reference sequence). The CDR3 is 13 residues long. The CDR3 DNA reads as TGTGCCAGCGTCCCCCTTAACCCTGATACGCAGTATTTT. It yields the protein CASVPLNPDTQYF. The full variable domain, its missing parts supplied by reference TRBV7-9 and TRBJ2-3, is DTGVSQNPRHKITKRGQNVTFRCDPISEHNRLYWYRQTLGQGPEFLTYFQNEAQLEKSRLLSDRFSAERPKGSFSTLEIQRTEQGDSAMYLCASVPLNPDTQYFGPGTRLTVL.

This clone was recorded a few times. The identical CDR3 is also encoded by other nucleotide sequences in the sample. The J gene is TRBJ2-7, the V gene TRBV6-6, with 9 bases identical to TRBD2. The trim removed 0 bases at V and 6 bases at J, leaving 6 bases unmatched. Germline V lookup: CDR1 MNHNY, CDR2 SVGAGI (reference sequence). This CDR3 contains 15 residues. The CDR3 spells CASSYSGLAGVEQYF. The CDR3 bases are TGTGCCAGCAGTTACTCGGGGTTAGCGGGAGTCGAGCAGTACTTC.

The chain uses TRBV19 and TRBJ2-3; D is possibly TRBD2 (6 bases). CDR1 is LNHDA, CDR2 SQIVND, per germline (reference sequence). This CDR3 is 12 amino acids long. V dropped 5 bases and J dropped 8 bases, with 11 bases sitting between them. CDR3 nucleotides: TGTGCCAGTAGTCCCCAGGGAGGTACGCAGTATTTT. It codes for CASSPQGGTQYF.

The chain is built from TRBV27 and TRBJ1-5; D unresolved. V was clipped by 0 bases and J by 6 bases, with 6 bases between them. The CDR3 consists of 13 residues. Germline lookup yields CDR1 MNHEY and CDR2 SMNVEV (reference sequence). In DNA form, the CDR3 reads TGTGCCAGCAGTTTATCGATGGTTCAGCCCCAGCATTTT. Protein: CASSLSMVQPQHF.

This clone came up once. The junction and the germline gene differ at one end; a read error may be behind it. This chain connects TRBV10-1 to TRBJ1-4; D not resolved. CDR3 length: 16 amino acids. CDR1 is WNHNN and CDR2 is SYGVQD in the germline V gene (reference sequence). In DNA, the CDR3 is TGCGCCAGCAGGGAGTTTGACACCCCGAGGGATGAAAAACTGTTTTTT. Its translation: CASREFDTPRDEKLFF.

This clone is medium-sized in the sample. V usage is TRBV9 and J usage is TRBJ1-1; maybe TRBD1 (5 bases). Germline V CDR1 and CDR2: SGDLS, YYNGEE. V was clipped by 2 bases and J by 5 bases, with 13 bases between them. CDR3 size: 14 residues. The CDR3 DNA reads as TGTGCCAGCAGCGTGGGGCCCGAGGGTACTGAAGCTTTCTTT. Its translation is CASSVGPEGTEAFF.

The chain combines TRBV10-1 with TRBJ2-2, with 7 bases that match TRBD2. Germline V gene lookup returns CDR1 WNHNN and CDR2 SYGVQD (reference sequence). J lost 4 bases, V lost 5 bases, and 10 bases had no gene match. The CDR3 is made up of 16 amino acids. The CDR3 is CASSPRAGASTGELFF. CDR3 bases: TGCGCCAGCAGTCCCCGGGCGGGAGCTAGCACCGGGGAGCTGTTTTTT.